These 25 T cell receptor beta chains came from one sample sequenced in a study of T cell responses to AZD1222 COVID-19 vaccine. Profiled with immunoSEQ multiplex PCR; TCRdb holds only in-frame clones, not every one. The data show fewer than 150,000 clones, 75% to 90% seen once. This sample comprised peripheral blood, obtained on day 0 of AZD1222 vaccination. Receptors originate from an adult in good health.

This rearrangement joins TRBV10-3 to TRBJ2-7; tentative D call: TRBD2 (5 bases). The CDR3 is 15 residues long. V was cut by 3 bases and J by 1 base, with 13 bases left in between. CDR1 and CDR2 from the germline V gene are ENHRY and SYGVKD. The CDR3 sequence is CAISDPGVESYEQYF. The CDR3 DNA follows: TGTGCCATCAGTGACCCCGGGGTAGAATCCTACGAGCAGTACTTC.

V gene TRBV7-9 combines with J gene TRBJ1-2; tentative D call: TRBD1 (5 bases). The CDR3 is 12 residues long. The V gene's germline CDR1 is SEHNR and CDR2 FQNEAQ (reference sequence). The V gene lost 4 bases and the J gene lost 2 bases, with 5 bases spanning the gap. CDR3 residues: CASSSGNYGYTF. The DNA of the CDR3 is TGTGCCAGCAGCTCAGGGAACTATGGCTACACCTTC.

V gene TRBV5-1 combines with J gene TRBJ2-3; D unresolved. V lost 1 base and J 3 bases, leaving 9 bases between the germline ends. The CDR3 totals 14 residues. CDR1 is SGHRS, CDR2 YFSETQ, per germline. The CDR3 nucleotides are TGCGCCAGCAGCTTGATGTTGGGTACAGATACGCAGTATTTT. Its protein product is CASSLMLGTDTQYF. Variable domain in full (rest from reference TRBV5-1 and TRBJ2-3): KAGVTQTPRYLIKTRGQQVTLSCSPISGHRSVSWYQQTPGQGLQFLFEYFSETQRNKGNFPGRFSGRQFSNSRSEMNVSTLELGDSALYLCASSLMLGTDTQYFGPGTRLTVL.

This chain connects TRBV7-6 to TRBJ1-6, with 7 bases that match TRBD1. This CDR3 has 20 amino acids. The germline V gene has CDR1 SGHVS and CDR2 FNYEAQ. Unmatched junction bases numbered 17, after V lost 5 bases and J lost 1 base. In nucleotides, the CDR3 is TGTGCCAGCAGCCCAGAGTTTAAAACAGGGGCGAGGTCCTATAATTCACCCCTCCACTTT. Residues: CASSPEFKTGARSYNSPLHF.

This sequence joins TRBV28 and TRBJ2-1; no clear D. V lost 6 bases to trimming and J lost 12 bases, with 18 bases between them. Germline values: CDR1 MDHEN, CDR2 SYDVKM. The CDR3 totals 13 residues. DNA for the CDR3: TGTGCCAGCAGCCCTAACGGGCAGTCAGCGCAGTTCTTC. Translation: CASSPNGQSAQFF.

This sequence joins TRBV3-1 (or the pseudogene TRBV3-2) and TRBJ2-4; D is unresolved. Germline V lookup: CDR1 LGHDT, CDR2 YNNKEL (reference sequence). This CDR3 region has 15 residues. The germline V and J ends were trimmed by 3 bases and 0 bases, with 9 bases remaining between them. The CDR3, as DNA: TGTGCCAGCAGCCAGGGCAGCCTAGCCAAAAACATTCAGTACTTC. This sequence encodes CASSQGSLAKNIQYF.

The J gene is TRBJ1-2, the V gene TRBV7-2; D is uncertain. V was clipped by 5 bases and J by 4 bases, with 11 bases between them. The germline gives CDR1 SGHTA, CDR2 FQGNSA. The CDR3 runs 13 residues. In DNA form, the CDR3 reads TGTGCCAGCAGCACCACGTACAGCTATGGCTACACCTTC. Translation: CASSTTYSYGYTF.

This chain links TRBV27 with TRBJ1-1; 8 bases map to TRBD1. Unmatched junction bases numbered 4, after V lost 6 bases and J lost 1 base. The germline V gene has CDR1 MNHEY and CDR2 SMNVEV (reference sequence). The CDR3 length is 14 residues. CDR3 in amino acids: CASREQGGNTEAFF. DNA of the CDR3: TGTGCCAGCAGGGAACAGGGGGGGAACACTGAAGCTTTCTTT.

The V gene is TRBV7-2, the J gene TRBJ1-3, with TRBD1 as a possible D gene (5 bases). The CDR3 totals 15 residues. Germline V gene sequence: CDR1 SGHTA, CDR2 FQGNSA. V lost 5 bases and J lost 0, with 11 bases in between. For the CDR3, the DNA is TGTGCCAGCAGCCCGGGACGTAGCTCTGGAAACACCATATATTTT. Its protein product is CASSPGRSSGNTIYF.

This clone appeared a few times. The chain links TRBV15 to TRBJ2-7; no firm D call. V was shortened by 3 bases and J by 7 bases, with 22 bases between the two germline ends. The CDR3 consists of 16 residues. Germline CDR1 and CDR2: LNHNV and YYDKDF (reference sequence). The CDR3 loop reads CATSSWNEPQAGEQYF. The CDR3 nucleotides are TGTGCCACCAGCAGCTGGAACGAGCCCCAGGCCGGGGAGCAGTACTTC.

The rearrangement uses TRBV5-1 and TRBJ1-1, with a weak D call TRBD1 (5 bases). The V gene's germline CDR1 is SGHRS and CDR2 YFSETQ. The V and J ends lost 0 bases and 10 bases respectively, with 10 bases between them. The CDR3 has 12 residues. The CDR3, as DNA: TGCGCCAGCAGCTTGGAGGGGATGGTAGCTTTCTTT. Residues: CASSLEGMVAFF.

This chain uses TRBV28 with TRBJ2-5, with 12 bases lining up with TRBD1. Germline V gives CDR1 MDHEN, CDR2 SYDVKM. The CDR3 is 16 residues long. Unmatched junction bases numbered 13, after V lost 7 bases and J lost 7 bases. CDR3 bases: TGTGCCAGCACCCGAGCCGGGACAGGGGGCTTCGGGACCCAGTACTTC. It is translated as CASTRAGTGGFGTQYF. The variable domain in full, completed from reference TRBV28 and TRBJ2-5, reads DVKVTQSSRYLVKRTGEKVFLECVQDMDHENMFWYRQDPGLGLRLIYFSYDVKMKEKGDIPEGYSVSREKKERFSLILESASTNQTSMYLCASTRAGTGGFGTQYFGPGTRLLVL.

The chain employs TRBV7-9 and TRBJ1-4, with 8 positions matching TRBD1. Per the germline V gene, CDR1 is SEHNR and CDR2 is FQNEAQ (reference sequence). The CDR3 runs 16 residues. With V trimmed by 5 bases and J by 8 bases, 13 bases remained unmatched. The CDR3 DNA is TGTGCCAGCAGCACAAATCCCGGGACAGGTGCCGAAAAACTGTTTTTT. Translation: CASSTNPGTGAEKLFF.

V gene TRBV4-1 combines with J gene TRBJ2-7, with 9 nucleotides matching TRBD1. This CDR3 region has 17 residues. The V gene end was trimmed by 4 bases and the J gene end by 6 bases; junction bases not matched to a gene: 16. CDR1 and CDR2 from the germline V gene are MGHRA and YSYEKL. The CDR3 DNA is TGCGCCAGCAGCCCCTCACAGTCGGGACAGGGATTCGGCGAGCAGTACTTC. It yields the protein CASSPSQSGQGFGEQYF.

The chain joins TRBV5-1 to TRBJ1-2; D might be TRBD1 (5 bases). Germline V gene data show CDR1 as SGHRS and CDR2 as YFSETQ. Trimming cost V 0 bases and J 0 bases, with 6 bases left between them. The CDR3 covers 14 residues. This CDR3 is CASSLGGPNYGYTF. DNA of the CDR3: TGCGCCAGCAGCTTGGGGGGCCCTAACTATGGCTACACCTTC.

This sequence joins TRBV7-8 and TRBJ2-2, with TRBD1 as a possible D gene (5 bases). The CDR3 covers 15 residues. CDR1 and CDR2 from the germline V gene are SGHVS and FQNEAQ. The V end lost 5 bases, the J end lost 3 bases, and 13 bases lay between the germline ends. As DNA, the CDR3 is TGTGCCAGCAGCCCTAGTGACAGTTACACCGGGGAGCTGTTTTTT. As protein: CASSPSDSYTGELFF.

V is TRBV13 and J is TRBJ2-5, with 10 bases matching TRBD1. Germline V gene data show CDR1 as PRHDT and CDR2 as FYEKMQ (reference sequence). The junction had 3 bases not matched to a gene; V was cut back by 4 bases and J by 1 base. The CDR3 loop spans 15 amino acids. CDR3 sequence reads: CASSSRDRGQETQYF. The CDR3 DNA reads TGTGCCAGCAGCTCCCGGGACAGGGGCCAAGAGACCCAGTACTTC.

The V call is TRBV5-1, the J call TRBJ1-2; D is ambiguous. The length of the CDR3 is 13 residues. The V gene's germline CDR1 is SGHRS and CDR2 YFSETQ. Trimming took 0 bases from V and 5 from J, leaving 8 bases between them. The CDR3 coding sequence is TGCGCCAGCAGCTTGGTAGTTGGATATGGCTACACCTTC. Amino acids: CASSLVVGYGYTF.

Turning to this clone: Other nucleotide sequences in the sample specify the same CDR3. This chain uses TRBV5-4 with TRBJ1-2; D may be TRBD1 (5 bases). V lost 1 base and J lost 4, with 8 bases in between. Germline lookup yields CDR1 SGHNT and CDR2 YYREEE (reference sequence). CDR3 length: 13 residues. The CDR3 DNA is TGTGCCAGCAGCTTGTCCGGGGGCTATGGCTACACCTTC. Translated: CASSLSGGYGYTF.

The CDR3 reads CSVEGQGPEQYF. CDR3 in DNA: TGCAGCGTTGAAGGACAGGGGCCCGAGCAGTACTTC. The genes are TRBV29-1 and TRBJ2-7; 8 nucleotides match TRBD1. V was clipped by 1 base and J by 6 bases; unmatched bases: 2. The CDR3 loop spans 12 amino acids. Germline V gene data show CDR1 as SQVTM and CDR2 as ANQGSEA.

This clone was recorded once. V is TRBV5-4 and J is TRBJ2-7; D may match TRBD1 or TRBD2 (6 bases each). Germline values: CDR1 SGHNT, CDR2 YYREEE (reference sequence). V was cut by 4 bases and J by 0 bases, with 14 bases left in between. This CDR3 is built from 15 residues. The CDR3 DNA reads as TGTGCCAGCAGCCCGGGAGACAGGAACTCCTACGAGCAGTACTTC. It is translated as CASSPGDRNSYEQYF.

This chain connects TRBV5-1 to TRBJ1-1; D remains unclear. CDR1 and CDR2 (germline): SGHRS, YFSETQ. CDR3 length equals 13 residues. V was cut by 4 bases and J by 0 bases, with 7 bases left in between. CDR3 region: CASSKEMNTEAFF. In nucleotides, the CDR3 is TGCGCCAGCAGCAAGGAGATGAACACTGAAGCTTTCTTT.

The chain recombines TRBV6-6 with TRBJ2-1; TRBD2 aligns across 7 bases. The CDR3 consists of 16 residues. The trim removed 0 bases at V and 2 bases at J, leaving 4 bases unmatched. Germline-derived CDR1 and CDR2 are MNHNY and SVGAGI (reference sequence). The CDR3 spells CASSYSASGPYNEQFF. CDR3 bases: TGTGCCAGCAGTTACTCCGCTAGCGGCCCCTACAATGAGCAGTTCTTC.

This chain uses TRBV6-6 with TRBJ1-4; D is perhaps TRBD1 (5 bases). Germline loops: CDR1 MNHNY, CDR2 SVGAGI (reference sequence). This CDR3 is 14 amino acids long. Trimming shortened V by 5 bases and J by 7 bases, and 14 bases separated the two germline ends. The CDR3 region is CASSPQGGGEKLFF. CDR3 nucleotides: TGTGCCAGCAGTCCCCAAGGTGGGGGTGAAAAACTGTTTTTT.

J is TRBJ2-2 and V is TRBV21-1; the DNA was not used to check the table's D call, TRBD2. TRBV21-1 is deemed a pseudogene. This CDR3 is 15 amino acids long. The CDR3 DNA reads as TGTGCCAGCAGCGCACTAGCGGAGAACACCGGGGAGCTGTTTTTT. Amino acids: CASSALAENTGELFF.